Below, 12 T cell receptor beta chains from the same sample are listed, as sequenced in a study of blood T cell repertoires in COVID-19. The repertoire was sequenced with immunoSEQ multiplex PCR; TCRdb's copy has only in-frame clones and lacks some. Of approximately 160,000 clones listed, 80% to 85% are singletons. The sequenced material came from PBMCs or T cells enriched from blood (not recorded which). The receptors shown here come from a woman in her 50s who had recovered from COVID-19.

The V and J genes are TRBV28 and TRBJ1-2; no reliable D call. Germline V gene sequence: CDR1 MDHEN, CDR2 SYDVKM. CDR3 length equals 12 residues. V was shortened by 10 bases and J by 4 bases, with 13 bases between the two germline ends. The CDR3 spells CATGFWLYGYTF. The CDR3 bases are TGTGCCACCGGTTTTTGGCTCTATGGCTACACCTTC.

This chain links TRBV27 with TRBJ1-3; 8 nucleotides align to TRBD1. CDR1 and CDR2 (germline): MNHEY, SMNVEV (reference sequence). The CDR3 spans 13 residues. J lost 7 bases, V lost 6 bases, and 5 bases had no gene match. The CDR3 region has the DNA TGTGCCAGCAGACAGACAGGGGAGAACACCATATATTTT. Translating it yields CASRQTGENTIYF.

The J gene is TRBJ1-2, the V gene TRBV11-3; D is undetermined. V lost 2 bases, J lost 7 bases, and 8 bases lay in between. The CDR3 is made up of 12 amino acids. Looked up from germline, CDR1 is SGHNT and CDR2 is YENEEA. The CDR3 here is CASSLQARGYTF. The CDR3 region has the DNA TGTGCCAGCAGCTTACAAGCGCGTGGCTACACCTTC.

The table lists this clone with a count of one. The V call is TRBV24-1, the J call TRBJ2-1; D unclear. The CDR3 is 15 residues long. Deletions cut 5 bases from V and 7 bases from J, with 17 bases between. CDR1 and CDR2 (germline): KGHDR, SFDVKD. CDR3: CATSVWPSPRNEQFF. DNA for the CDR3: TGTGCCACCAGTGTGTGGCCGTCTCCCAGAAATGAGCAGTTCTTC.

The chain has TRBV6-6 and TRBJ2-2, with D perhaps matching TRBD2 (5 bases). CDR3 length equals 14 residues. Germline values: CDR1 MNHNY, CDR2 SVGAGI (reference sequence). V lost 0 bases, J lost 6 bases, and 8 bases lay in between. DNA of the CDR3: TGTGCCAGCAGTTACTCTTCTAGCTCCGGGGAGCTGTTTTTT. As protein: CASSYSSSSGELFF.

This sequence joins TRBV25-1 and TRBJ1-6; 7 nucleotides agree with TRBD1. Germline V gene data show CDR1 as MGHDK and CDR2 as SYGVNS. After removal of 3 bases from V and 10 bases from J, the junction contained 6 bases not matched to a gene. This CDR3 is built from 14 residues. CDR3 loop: CASSEGQPLSPLHF. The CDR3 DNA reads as TGTGCCAGCAGTGAGGGACAGCCACTATCACCCCTCCACTTT.

DNA for the CDR3: TGTGCCAGCAGTCTAATCCACGGGTACGAGCAGTACTTC. Protein: CASSLIHGYEQYF. The rearrangement joins TRBV2 to TRBJ2-7; D not resolved. V was cut by 5 bases and J by 4 bases, with 12 bases left in between. Germline V lookup: CDR1 SNHLY, CDR2 FYNNEI. The CDR3 has 13 amino acids. Filled out from reference TRBV2 and TRBJ2-7, the complete variable domain reads EPEVTQTPSHQVTQMGQEVILRCVPISNHLYFYWYRQILGQKVEFLVSFYNNEISEKSEIFDDQFSVERPDGSNFTLKIRSTKLEDSAMYFCASSLIHGYEQYFGPGTRLTVT.

Here the CDR3 DNA reads TGTGCCAGCCTCCCCTTTAGGGGAAGCAATCAGCCCCAGCATTTT. Translated: CASLPFRGSNQPQHF. V and J are TRBV6-5 and TRBJ1-5, with D possibly matching TRBD1 (5 bases). Germline V lookup: CDR1 MNHEY, CDR2 SVGAGI. V was trimmed by 8 bases and J by 1 base, leaving 15 bases between them. The CDR3 covers 15 residues.

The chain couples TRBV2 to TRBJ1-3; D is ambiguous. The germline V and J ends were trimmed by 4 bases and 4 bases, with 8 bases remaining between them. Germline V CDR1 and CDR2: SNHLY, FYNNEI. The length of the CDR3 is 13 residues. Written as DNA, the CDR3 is TGTGCCAGCAGTGCCGGACTGGGAAACACCATATATTTT. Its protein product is CASSAGLGNTIYF.

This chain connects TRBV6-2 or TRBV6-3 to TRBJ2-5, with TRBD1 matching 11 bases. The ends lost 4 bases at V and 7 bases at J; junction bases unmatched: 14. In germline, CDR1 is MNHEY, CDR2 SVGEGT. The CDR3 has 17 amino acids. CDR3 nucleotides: TGTGCCAGCAGTTCCCCTATGGACAGGGGGCACTGGTGGACCCAGTACTTC. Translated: CASSSPMDRGHWWTQYF.

In DNA form, the CDR3 reads TGTGCCAGCAGTTACCTCCTCCTGAATGACAGGGTGGGCCAGCCCCAGCATTTT. Amino acid sequence: CASSYLLLNDRVGQPQHF. The chain recombines TRBV6-2 or TRBV6-3 with TRBJ1-5; TRBD1 aligns across 7 bases. V shed 2 bases, J shed 7 bases, and the junction held 17 bases outside the gene matches. The CDR3 covers 18 residues. Germline CDR1 and CDR2: MNHEY and SVGEGT.

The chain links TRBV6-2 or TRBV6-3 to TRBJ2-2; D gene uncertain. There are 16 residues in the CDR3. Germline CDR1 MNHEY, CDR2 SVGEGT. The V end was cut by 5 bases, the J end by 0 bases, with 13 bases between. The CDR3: CASSGARRTNTGELFF. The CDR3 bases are TGTGCCAGCAGTGGTGCTAGACGGACGAACACCGGGGAGCTGTTTTTT.